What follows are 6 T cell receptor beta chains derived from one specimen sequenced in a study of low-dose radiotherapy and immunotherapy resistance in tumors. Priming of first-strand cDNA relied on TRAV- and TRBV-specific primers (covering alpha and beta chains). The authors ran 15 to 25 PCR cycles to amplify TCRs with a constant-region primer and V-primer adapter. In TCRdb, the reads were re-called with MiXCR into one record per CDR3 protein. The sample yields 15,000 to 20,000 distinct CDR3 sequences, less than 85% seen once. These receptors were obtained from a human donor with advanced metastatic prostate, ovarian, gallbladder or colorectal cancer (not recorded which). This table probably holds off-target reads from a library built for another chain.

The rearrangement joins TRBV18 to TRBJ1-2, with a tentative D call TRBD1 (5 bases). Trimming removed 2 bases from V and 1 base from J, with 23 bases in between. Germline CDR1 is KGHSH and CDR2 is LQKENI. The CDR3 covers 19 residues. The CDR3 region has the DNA TGTGCCAGCTCACCAATTTCAGATGGAGGGGCGCGGATTAACTATGGCTACACCTTC. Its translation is CASSPISDGGARINYGYTF. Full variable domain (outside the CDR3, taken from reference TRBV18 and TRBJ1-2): NAGVMQNPRHLVRRRGQEARLRCSPMKGHSHVYWYRQLPEEGLKFMVYLQKENIIDESGMPKERFSAEFPKEGPSILRIQQVVRGDSAAYFCASSPISDGGARINYGYTFGSGTRLTVV.

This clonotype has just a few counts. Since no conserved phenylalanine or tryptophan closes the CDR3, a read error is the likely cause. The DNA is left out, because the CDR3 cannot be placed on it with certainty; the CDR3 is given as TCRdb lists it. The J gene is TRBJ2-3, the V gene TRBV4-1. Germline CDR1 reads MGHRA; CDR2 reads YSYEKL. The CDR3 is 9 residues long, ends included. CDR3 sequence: CASSRTTDG.

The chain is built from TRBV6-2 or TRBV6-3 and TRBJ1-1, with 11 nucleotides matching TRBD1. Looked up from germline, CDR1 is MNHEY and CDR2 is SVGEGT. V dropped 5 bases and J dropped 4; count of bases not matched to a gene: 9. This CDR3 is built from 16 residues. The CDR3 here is CASSIPGQGVSTEAFF. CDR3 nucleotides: TGTGCCAGCAGTATACCGGGACAGGGGGTTTCCACTGAAGCTTTCTTT.

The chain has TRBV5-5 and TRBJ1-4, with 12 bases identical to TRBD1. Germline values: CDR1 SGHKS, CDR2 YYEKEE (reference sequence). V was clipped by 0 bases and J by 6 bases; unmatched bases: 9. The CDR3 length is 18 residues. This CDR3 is CASSLGPGQGAKDEKLFF. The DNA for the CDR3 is TGTGCCAGCAGCTTGGGTCCGGGACAGGGGGCGAAGGATGAAAAACTGTTTTTT.

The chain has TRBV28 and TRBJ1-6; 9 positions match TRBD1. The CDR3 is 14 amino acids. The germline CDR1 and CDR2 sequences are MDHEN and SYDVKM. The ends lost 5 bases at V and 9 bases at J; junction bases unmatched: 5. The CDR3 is CASSRTGDRSPLHF. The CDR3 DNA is TGTGCCAGCAGTCGGACAGGGGATCGTTCACCCCTCCACTTT.

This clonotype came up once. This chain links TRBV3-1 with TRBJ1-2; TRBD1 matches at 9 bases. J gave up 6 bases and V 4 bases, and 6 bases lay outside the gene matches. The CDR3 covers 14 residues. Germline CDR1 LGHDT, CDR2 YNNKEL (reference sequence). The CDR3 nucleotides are TGTGCCAGCAGCCTGCCGGGACAGGGTCATGGCTACACCTTC. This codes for CASSLPGQGHGYTF.